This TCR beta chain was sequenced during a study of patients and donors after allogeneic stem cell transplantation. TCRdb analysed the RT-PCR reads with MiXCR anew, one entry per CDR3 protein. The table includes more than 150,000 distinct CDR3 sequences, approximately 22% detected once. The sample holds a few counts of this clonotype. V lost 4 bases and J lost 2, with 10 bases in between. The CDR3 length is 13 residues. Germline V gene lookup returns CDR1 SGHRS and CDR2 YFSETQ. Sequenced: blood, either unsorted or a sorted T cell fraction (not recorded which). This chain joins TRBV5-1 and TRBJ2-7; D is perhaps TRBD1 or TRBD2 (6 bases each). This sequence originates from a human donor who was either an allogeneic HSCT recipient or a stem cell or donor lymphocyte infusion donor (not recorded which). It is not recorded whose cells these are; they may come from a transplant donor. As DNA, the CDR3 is TGCGCCAGCAGCATTAGGGGGGCCTACGAGCAGTACTTC. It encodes CASSIRGAYEQYF.